One sample yielded the 14 T cell receptor beta chains listed below, sequenced in a study of T cells in Graves' hyperthyroidism and ophthalmopathy. It was RNA transcripts that yielded the amplified TCR beta CDR3 regions. Carried out on the TCR CDR3, a first-round RT-PCR used the HTBI primer set. Each CDR3 protein is one row after TCRdb ran MiXCR on the multiplex PCR reads. The profile shows about 640,000 distinct CDR3 sequences, 13% to 15% of them singletons. Input material: blood. The receptors come from a woman in her 50s with Graves' ophthalmopathy.

This clonotype occurred many times. The chain recombines TRBV9 with TRBJ2-2, with 7 bases identical to TRBD2. Germline trimming cut 3 bases from V and 7 bases from J; bases unmatched to any gene: 12. CDR1 is SGDLS and CDR2 is YYNGEE in the germline V gene. The CDR3 length is 16 residues. The chain's CDR3 is CASSARLAGVVGELFF. In DNA form, the CDR3 reads TGTGCCAGCAGCGCCCGATTGGCGGGAGTAGTCGGGGAGCTGTTTTTT.

This clonotype was counted between two and nine times. The V and J genes are TRBV11-3 and TRBJ2-3; TRBD1 matches at 8 bases. Trimming took 1 base from V and 4 from J; bases not matched to a gene: 13. The CDR3 covers 18 residues. The germline V gene encodes CDR1 SGHNT and CDR2 YENEEA. The chain's CDR3 is CASSLVFGQGFESDTQYF. As DNA, the CDR3 is TGTGCCAGCAGCTTAGTGTTCGGACAGGGATTCGAGTCAGATACGCAGTATTTT.

The chain uses TRBV18 and TRBJ2-7, with 7 bases fitting TRBD1. Germline values: CDR1 KGHSH, CDR2 LQKENI. The CDR3 length is 12 residues. V was pared by 10 bases and J by 3 bases, with 6 bases of the junction left unmatched. Here the CDR3 DNA reads TGTGCCACCACCGGGACAGACTACGAGCAGTACTTC. Its protein is CATTGTDYEQYF.

This clonotype was counted many times. The V gene is TRBV18, the J gene TRBJ1-1; D remains ambiguous. CDR3 length: 14 amino acids. Trimming pared 1 base from V and 1 base from J, leaving 7 bases between. Looked up from germline, CDR1 is KGHSH and CDR2 is LQKENI. CDR3 sequence (DNA): TGTGCCAGCTCACCACGCCCGGAGAACACTGAAGCTTTCTTT. As protein: CASSPRPENTEAFF.

This clonotype was recorded a few times. V gene TRBV9 combines with J gene TRBJ2-1, with D unclear. Germline values: CDR1 SGDLS, CDR2 YYNGEE. V lost 1 base to trimming and J lost 9 bases, with 17 bases between them. CDR3 length: 15 residues. The CDR3 DNA reads TGTGCCAGCAGCGTATCCCCCGAGCAGGAGATTGAGCAGTTCTTC. It specifies CASSVSPEQEIEQFF.

The table lists this clonotype with a few counts. The gene calls are TRBV7-3 and TRBJ2-3, with 8 bases matching TRBD1. Germline CDR1 reads SGHTA; CDR2 reads FQGTGA. V trimming: 1 base; J trimming: 1 base; junction bases outside the gene matches: 7. This CDR3 is built from 17 residues. CDR3 residues: CASSLKQKQGGTDTQYF. For the CDR3, the DNA is TGTGCCAGCAGCTTAAAACAAAAACAGGGGGGCACAGATACGCAGTATTTT.

This clonotype was counted ten times or more. A junction end diverges from the germline sequence, so it may reflect a read error. This chain joins TRBV28 and TRBJ1-5; D possibly corresponds to TRBD1 (6 bases). Looked up from germline, CDR1 is MDHEN and CDR2 is SYDVKM. The CDR3 is made up of 14 amino acids. CDR3 nucleotide sequence: TGTGCCAGCAGTTTAACCGGGGGCAAACAGCCCCAGCATTTT. It encodes CASSLTGGKQPQHF.

This clonotype was observed a few times. Its ends do not fully match the called genes, so a read error is possible. The CDR3: CSAQTGRIGWLF. The CDR3 nucleotides read TGCAGTGCCCAGACAGGGAGGATTGGTTGGCTCTTT. The chain combines TRBV20-1 with TRBJ1-1; 7 bases line up with TRBD1. This CDR3 comprises 12 residues. Germline CDR1 DFQATT, CDR2 SNEGSKA (reference sequence).

This clonotype was seen a handful of times. Just one base apart from a much larger clone, this may be a read error. The V call is TRBV6-2 or TRBV6-3, the J call TRBJ1-5; no clear D. CDR3 size: 12 residues. Per germline, CDR1 MNHEY and CDR2 SVGEGT. The CDR3 sequence: CASSPRNQPPHF. The CDR3 region has the DNA TGTGCCAGCAGTCCCCGGAATCAGCCCCCGCATTTT.

This clonotype was seen many times. The chain carries TRBV29-1 and TRBJ2-1; the match to TRBD2 covers 11 bases. With 0 bases clipped from V and 8 bases from J, the junction kept 9 bases outside the gene matches. This CDR3 has 16 residues. Germline V gives CDR1 SQVTM, CDR2 ANQGSEA. In DNA, the CDR3 is TGCAGCGTTGAAGATTTTAGGCTAGCGGGAGGCTATGAGCAGTTCTTC. Translation: CSVEDFRLAGGYEQFF.

This clonotype was observed at least ten times. The chain combines TRBV2 with TRBJ2-7; D unclear. Trimming took off 1 base at V and 0 bases at J, with 10 bases between the two ends. Germline V gene data show CDR1 as SNHLY and CDR2 as FYNNEI. The CDR3 spans 15 residues. CDR3 protein: CASSEGPRFSYEQYF. For the CDR3, the DNA is TGTGCCAGCAGTGAAGGACCCCGGTTCTCCTACGAGCAGTACTTC.

At least ten counts were recorded for this clonotype. The chain links TRBV2 to TRBJ2-1; 10 positions agree with TRBD2. The CDR3 is 19 amino acids. Germline CDR1 and CDR2: SNHLY and FYNNEI. The junction had 20 bases not matched to a gene; V was cut back by 7 bases and J by 5 bases. The CDR3 DNA reads TGTGCCAGCATGGGGGCCCTAGCGGGAGCCCGTTCGTTTCACAATGAGCAGTTCTTC. Translated, it gives CASMGALAGARSFHNEQFF.

This clonotype has a count of ten or more. V usage is TRBV11-2 and J usage is TRBJ1-1; weak D call: TRBD1 (5 bases). The CDR3 totals 14 residues. V lost 8 bases, J lost 0 bases, and 13 bases lay in between. Germline loops: CDR1 SGHAT, CDR2 FQNNGV. The CDR3 DNA reads as TGTGCCAGCCGTGCGGGGCAGCTGAACACTGAAGCTTTCTTT. Translation: CASRAGQLNTEAFF.

This clonotype was counted many times. The V call is TRBV7-3, the J call TRBJ2-1, with 7 bases matching TRBD2. The J segment lost 3 bases and the V segment lost 5 bases, leaving 7 bases of the junction unmatched. The CDR3 covers 15 residues. The germline V gene encodes CDR1 SGHTA and CDR2 FQGTGA. Here the CDR3 reads CASSPTGTNYNEQFF. The CDR3 region has the DNA TGTGCCAGCAGCCCGACCGGGACTAACTACAATGAGCAGTTCTTC.